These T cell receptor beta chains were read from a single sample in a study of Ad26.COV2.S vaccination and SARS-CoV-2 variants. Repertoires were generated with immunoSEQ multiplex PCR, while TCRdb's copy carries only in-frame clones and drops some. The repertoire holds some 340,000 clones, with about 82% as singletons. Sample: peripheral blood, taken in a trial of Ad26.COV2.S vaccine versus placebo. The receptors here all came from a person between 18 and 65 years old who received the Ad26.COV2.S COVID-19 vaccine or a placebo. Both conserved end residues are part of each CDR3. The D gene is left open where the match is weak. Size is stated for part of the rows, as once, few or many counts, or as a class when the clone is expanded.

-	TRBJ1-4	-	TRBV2	TGTGCCAGCAACCTGCTGGACGAAAAACTGTTTTTT	CASNLLDEKLFF
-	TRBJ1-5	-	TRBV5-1	TGCGCCAGCAGCCCCAAGGGAGGGGCCAATCAGCCCCAGCATTTT	CASSPKGGANQPQHF
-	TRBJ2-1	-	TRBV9	TGTGCCAGCAGCGATTTACGGGGGCTCAATGAGCAGTTCTTC	CASSDLRGLNEQFF
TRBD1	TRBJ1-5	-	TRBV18	TGTGCCAGCTCACCGGGACAGGGTGAAAGGCCCCAGCATTTT	CASSPGQGERPQHF
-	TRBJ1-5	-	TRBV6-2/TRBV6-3	TGTGCCAGCAGTTATGGACAGAACAGTCAGCCCCAGCATTTT	CASSYGQNSQPQHF
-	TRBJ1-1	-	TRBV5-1	TGCGCCAGCAGCTTGTTCCTAGAGGGGTTCTCTGAAGCTTTCTTT	CASSLFLEGFSEAFF
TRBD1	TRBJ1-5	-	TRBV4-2	TGTGCCAGCAGCCAAGCAGACAGGGGCAATCAGCCCCAGCATTTT	CASSQADRGNQPQHF
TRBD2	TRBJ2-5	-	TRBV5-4	TGTGCCAGCAGCCCAGGGACTAGCGGGGTAGAGACCCAGTACTTC	CASSPGTSGVETQYF
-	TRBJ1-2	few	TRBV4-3	TGCGCCAGCAGCCAACTAGATGGACAGAGCCTCTATGGCTACACCTTC	CASSQLDGQSLYGYTF
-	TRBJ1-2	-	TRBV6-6	TGTGCCAGCACGACGACGGGGGAGGGGATACCCTATGGCTACACCTTC	CASTTTGEGIPYGYTF
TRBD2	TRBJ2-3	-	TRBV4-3	TGCGCCAGCAGCCAAGGGACTAGTGCCGCAGATACGCAGTATTTT	CASSQGTSAADTQYF
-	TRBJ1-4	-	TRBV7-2	TGTGCCAGCAGCGCCCTCGGTCAAGCAACTAATGAAAAACTGTTTTTT	CASSALGQATNEKLFF
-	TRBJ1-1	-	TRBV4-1	TGCGCCAGCAGCCAAGAAGGAAGCAGGCCCAACACTGAAGCTTTCTTT	CASSQEGSRPNTEAFF
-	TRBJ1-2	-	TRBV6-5	TGTGCCAGCAGTTACGGCTCGGGCAGGGGCTATGGCTACACCTTC	CASSYGSGRGYGYTF
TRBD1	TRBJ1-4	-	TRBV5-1	TGCGCCAGCAGCTCCGATCCAGGGGGCGTGGGGGAAAAACTGTTTTTT	CASSSDPGGVGEKLFF
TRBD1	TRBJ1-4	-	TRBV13	TGTGCCAGCAGACCACAGGGGCACCCGAGAGCTAATGAAAAACTGTTTTTT	CASRPQGHPRANEKLFF
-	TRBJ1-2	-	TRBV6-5	TGTGCCAGCAGTTACGACGGGGGTGGTTATGGCTACACCTTC	CASSYDGGGYGYTF
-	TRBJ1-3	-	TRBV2	TGTGCCAGCAGTGATGTGGACACCATATATTTT	CASSDVDTIYF
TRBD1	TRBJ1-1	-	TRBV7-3	TGTGCCAGCAGCTACGGACAGGGAACTGAAGCTTTCTTT	CASSYGQGTEAFF
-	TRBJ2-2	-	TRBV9	TGTGCCAGCAGCCCCCAACAGGCAACGAACACCGGGGAGCTGTTTTTT	CASSPQQATNTGELFF
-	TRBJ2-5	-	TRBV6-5	TGTGCCAGCAGTCGCTCAGGGCTAGATCGCGAGACCCAGTACTTC	CASSRSGLDRETQYF
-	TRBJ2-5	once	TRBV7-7	TGTGCCAGCAGCTTTCGCCTGACCGGGGCAAAGGAAAAAGAGACCCAGTACTTC	CASSFRLTGAKEKETQYF
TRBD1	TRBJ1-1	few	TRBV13	TGTGCCAGCAGTTTCTCTCCCTTGGGACAGTTTAGAAACACTGAAGCTTTCTTT	CASSFSPLGQFRNTEAFF
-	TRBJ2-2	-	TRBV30	TGTGCCTGGAAAAGGGACTCCTTCAACACCGGGGAGCTGTTTTTT	CAWKRDSFNTGELFF
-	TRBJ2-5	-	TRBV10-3	TGTGCCATCTCCCCAGCCGGGGTGGAGACCCAGTACTTC	CAISPAGVETQYF
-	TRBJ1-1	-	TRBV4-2	TGTGCCAGCAGCCAAGAGGGAGGGGCAGAGAACACTGAAGCTTTCTTT	CASSQEGGAENTEAFF
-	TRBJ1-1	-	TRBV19	TGTGCCAGTAGTATTGGCAGGAGGGAGTACACTGAAGCTTTCTTT	CASSIGRREYTEAFF
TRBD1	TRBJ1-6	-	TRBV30	TGTGCCTGGAGTCAGGGGGCGAATTCACCCCTCCACTTT	CAWSQGANSPLHF
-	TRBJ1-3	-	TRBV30	TGTGCCTGGAGTACCGGGACCTCTGGAAACACCATATATTTT	CAWSTGTSGNTIYF
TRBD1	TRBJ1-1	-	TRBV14	TGTGCCAGTCACAGGGGAAATGAAGCTTTCTTT	CASHRGNEAFF
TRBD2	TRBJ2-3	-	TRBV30	TGTGCCTGGAGCCCGCGGGGGGCCCTTACAAGCACAGATACGCAGTATTTT	CAWSPRGALTSTDTQYF
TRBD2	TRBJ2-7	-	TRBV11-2	TGTGCCAGCAGCTTAAGAGGTCGGAGCGGGGGGGCCGGCTCCTACGAGCAGTACTTC	CASSLRGRSGGAGSYEQYF
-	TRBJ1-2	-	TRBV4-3	TGCGCCAGCAGCCAAGAACTAGCACGGACGGGCACCTTC	CASSQELARTGTF
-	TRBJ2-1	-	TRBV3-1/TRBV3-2	TGTGCCAGCAGCCAAGTAACCGTTAATAAGCAGTTCTTC	CASSQVTVNKQFF
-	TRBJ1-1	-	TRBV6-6	TGTGCCAGCAGTACAGGGCAGAGCACTGAAGCTTTCTTT	CASSTGQSTEAFF
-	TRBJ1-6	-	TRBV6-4	TGTGCCAGCATTGGATTCGGGAGAAATTCACCCCTCCACTTT	CASIGFGRNSPLHF
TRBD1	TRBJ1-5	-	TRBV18	TGTGCCAGCTCACCCGGGACAGGGGACATTGGGCCCCAGCATTTT	CASSPGTGDIGPQHF
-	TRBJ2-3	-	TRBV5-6	TGTGCCAGCAGCTTGTGGGGGGGCACAGATACGCAGTATTTT	CASSLWGGTDTQYF
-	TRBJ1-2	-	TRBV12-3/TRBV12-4	TGTGCCAGCAGTCCCGATAATAGAGGCTACACCTTC	CASSPDNRGYTF
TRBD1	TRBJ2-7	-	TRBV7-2	TGTGCCAGCAGCATAAGGGCAACCGGGACAGGGTACGAGCAGTACTTC	CASSIRATGTGYEQYF
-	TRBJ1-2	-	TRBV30	TGTGCCTGGAGTAATCGAGGGTCGGGGACGAACATTAACTATGGCTACACCTTC	CAWSNRGSGTNINYGYTF
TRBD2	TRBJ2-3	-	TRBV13	TGTGCCAGCAGCTTAACACTAGCGGGGGGGCCGAGCCGCACAGATACGCAGTATTTT	CASSLTLAGGPSRTDTQYF
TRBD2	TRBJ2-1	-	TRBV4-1	TGCGCCAGCAGAGGACTAGCGGGGGGGCTTTACAATGAGCAGTTCTTC	CASRGLAGGLYNEQFF
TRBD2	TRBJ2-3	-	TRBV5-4	TGTGCCAGCAGCCTAACTAGCGGGGGGACAGATACGCAGTATTTT	CASSLTSGGTDTQYF
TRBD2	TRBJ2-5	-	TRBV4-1	TGCGCCAGCAGCCAAGATCGTTGGGGACTAGCGGGGGGCTTGGAGACCCAGTACTTC	CASSQDRWGLAGGLETQYF
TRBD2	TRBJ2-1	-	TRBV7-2	TGTGCCAGCAGCCCTAGCGGGCTATCCTACAATGAGCAGTTCTTC	CASSPSGLSYNEQFF
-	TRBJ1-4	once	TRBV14	TGTGCCAGCAGCCGGGACTTACGGGAGAAACTGTTTTTT	CASSRDLREKLFF